The following is a T cell receptor beta chain sequence with its context. Its antigen is still unknown. A quantity of roughly 0.5 to 1 ug RNA underwent reverse transcription using random hexamers. The immunoSEQ assay covered 54 Vbeta and 13 Jbeta segments for CDR3. TCRdb called the immunoSEQ multiplex PCR reads again in MiXCR, with one record for every CDR3 protein. The sample contains about 150,000 distinct CDR3 sequences, 85% to 95% of which appear only once. This sample stems from a study of CD8 T cells in Susac syndrome. Broader study findings: As acknowledged by the study, its TCR sequencing and HLA analysis included a relatively small number of individuals.

Losses at the gene ends were 1 base for V and 7 bases for J; bases not matched to a gene: 7. This CDR3 has 16 residues. Germline values: CDR1 MGHRA, CDR2 YSYEKL. The sample comprised CD4+ T cells from PBMCs. This chain connects TRBV4-1 to TRBJ1-2, with 12 bases fitting TRBD1. The source is a human donor with Susac syndrome. The CDR3 is CASSQVGTGGISGYTF. The CDR3 DNA reads TGCGCCAGCAGCCAAGTCGGGACAGGGGGCATCTCTGGCTACACCTTC.